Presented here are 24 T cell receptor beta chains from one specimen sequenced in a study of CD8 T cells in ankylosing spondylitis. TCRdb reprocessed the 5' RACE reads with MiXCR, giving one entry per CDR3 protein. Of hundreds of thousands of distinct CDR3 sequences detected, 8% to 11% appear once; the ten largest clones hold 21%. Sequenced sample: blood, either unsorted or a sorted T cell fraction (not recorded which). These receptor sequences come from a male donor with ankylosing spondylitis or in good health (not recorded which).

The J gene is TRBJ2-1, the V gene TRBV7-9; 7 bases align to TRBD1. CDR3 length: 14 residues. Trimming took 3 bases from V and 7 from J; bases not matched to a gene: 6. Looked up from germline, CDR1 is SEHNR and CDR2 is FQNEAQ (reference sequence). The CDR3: CASSLTGLDNEQFF. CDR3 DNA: TGTGCCAGCAGCTTGACAGGGCTTGATAATGAGCAGTTCTTC. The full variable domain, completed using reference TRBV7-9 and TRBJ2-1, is DTGVSQNPRHKITKRGQNVTFRCDPISEHNRLYWYRQTLGQGPEFLTYFQNEAQLEKSRLLSDRFSAERPKGSFSTLEIQRTEQGDSAMYLCASSLTGLDNEQFFGPGTRLTVL.

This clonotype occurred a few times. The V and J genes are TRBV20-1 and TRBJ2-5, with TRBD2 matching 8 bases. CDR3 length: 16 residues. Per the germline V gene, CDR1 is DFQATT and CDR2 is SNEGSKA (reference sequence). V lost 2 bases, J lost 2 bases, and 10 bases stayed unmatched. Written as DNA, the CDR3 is TGCAGTGCTAGATCGCCCTTAGCGGGGATACAAGAGACCCAGTACTTC. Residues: CSARSPLAGIQETQYF.

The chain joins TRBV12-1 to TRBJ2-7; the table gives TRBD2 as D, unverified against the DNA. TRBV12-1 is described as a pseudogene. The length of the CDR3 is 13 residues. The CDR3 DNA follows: TGTGCCAGCAGCGGCGGGGCCCCCTGCGAGCAGTACTTC. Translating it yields CASSGGAPCEQYF.

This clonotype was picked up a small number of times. The CDR3 region is CASSRRPYEQYF. CDR3 sequence (DNA): TGTGCCAGCAGCAGGAGGCCCTACGAGCAGTACTTC. This chain uses TRBV27 with TRBJ2-7, with D maybe TRBD2 (5 bases). This CDR3 contains 12 residues. Germline V gene sequence: CDR1 MNHEY, CDR2 SMNVEV (reference sequence). V was cut by 6 bases and J by 2 bases, with 8 bases left in between.

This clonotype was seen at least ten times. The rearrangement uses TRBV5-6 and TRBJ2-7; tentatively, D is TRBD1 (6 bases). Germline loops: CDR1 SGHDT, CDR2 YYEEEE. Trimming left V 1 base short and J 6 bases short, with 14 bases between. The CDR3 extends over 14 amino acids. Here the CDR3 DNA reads TGTGCCAGCAGCTTGACAGGGTCGGTAGGCGAGCAGTACTTC. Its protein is CASSLTGSVGEQYF. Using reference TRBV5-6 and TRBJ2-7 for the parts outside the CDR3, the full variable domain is DAGVTQSPTHLIKTRGQQVTLRCSPKSGHDTVSWYQQALGQGPQFIFQYYEEEERQRGNFPDRFSGHQFPNYSSELNVNALLLGDSALYLCASSLTGSVGEQYFGPGTRLTVT.

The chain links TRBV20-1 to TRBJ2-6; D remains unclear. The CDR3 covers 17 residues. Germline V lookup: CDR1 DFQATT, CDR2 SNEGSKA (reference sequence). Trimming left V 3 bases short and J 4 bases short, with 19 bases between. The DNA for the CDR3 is TGCAGTGCTAGGGCAAAGGTTCTGGGCTTGGGGGCCAACGTCCTGACTTTC. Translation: CSARAKVLGLGANVLTF.

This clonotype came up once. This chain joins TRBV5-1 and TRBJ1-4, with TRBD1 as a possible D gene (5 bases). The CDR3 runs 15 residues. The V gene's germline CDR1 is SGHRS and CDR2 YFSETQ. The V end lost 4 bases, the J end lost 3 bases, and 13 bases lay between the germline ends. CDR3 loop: CASSKRGLPNEKLFF. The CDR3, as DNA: TGCGCCAGCAGCAAGAGGGGCCTCCCTAATGAAAAACTGTTTTTT.

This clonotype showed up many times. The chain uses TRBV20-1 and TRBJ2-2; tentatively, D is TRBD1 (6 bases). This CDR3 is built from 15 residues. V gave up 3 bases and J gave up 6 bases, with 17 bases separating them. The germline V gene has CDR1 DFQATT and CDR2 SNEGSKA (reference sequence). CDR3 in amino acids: CSARPIDRWAGELFF. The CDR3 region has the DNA TGCAGTGCTAGGCCTATTGACAGGTGGGCCGGGGAGCTGTTTTTT.

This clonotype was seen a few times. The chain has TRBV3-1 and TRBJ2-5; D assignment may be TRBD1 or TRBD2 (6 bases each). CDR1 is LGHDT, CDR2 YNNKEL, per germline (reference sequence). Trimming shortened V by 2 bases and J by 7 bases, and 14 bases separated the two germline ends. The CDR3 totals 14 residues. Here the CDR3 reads CASSQIGGGGTQYF. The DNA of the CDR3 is TGTGCCAGCAGCCAAATAGGAGGGGGAGGGACCCAGTACTTC.

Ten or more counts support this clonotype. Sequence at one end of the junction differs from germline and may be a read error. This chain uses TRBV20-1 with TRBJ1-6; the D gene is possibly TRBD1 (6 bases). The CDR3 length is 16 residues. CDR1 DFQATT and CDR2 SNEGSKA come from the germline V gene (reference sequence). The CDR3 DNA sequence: TGCAGTGCCAGAGGCGGTTGGACAGTGTCAAATTCACCCCTCCACTTT. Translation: CSARGGWTVSNSPLHF.

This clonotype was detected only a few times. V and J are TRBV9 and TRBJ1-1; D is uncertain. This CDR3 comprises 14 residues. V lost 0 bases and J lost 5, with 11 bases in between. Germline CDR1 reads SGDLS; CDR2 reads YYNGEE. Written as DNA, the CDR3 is TGTGCCAGCAGCGTAGCGCCACGAGGGACTGAAGCTTTCTTT. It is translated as CASSVAPRGTEAFF. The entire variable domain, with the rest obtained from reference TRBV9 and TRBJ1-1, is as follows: DSGVTQTPKHLITATGQRVTLRCSPRSGDLSVYWYQQSLDQGLQFLIQYYNGEERAKGNILERFSAQQFPDLHSELNLSSLELGDSALYFCASSVAPRGTEAFFGQGTRLTVV.

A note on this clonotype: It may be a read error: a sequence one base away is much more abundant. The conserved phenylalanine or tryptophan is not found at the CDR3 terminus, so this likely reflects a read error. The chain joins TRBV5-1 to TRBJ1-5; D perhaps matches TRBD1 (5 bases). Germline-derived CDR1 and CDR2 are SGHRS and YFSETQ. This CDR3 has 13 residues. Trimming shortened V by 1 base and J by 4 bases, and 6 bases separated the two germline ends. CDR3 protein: CASSLQGNQPQHI. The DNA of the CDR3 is TGCGCCAGCAGCTTGCAGGGTAATCAGCCCCAGCATATT.

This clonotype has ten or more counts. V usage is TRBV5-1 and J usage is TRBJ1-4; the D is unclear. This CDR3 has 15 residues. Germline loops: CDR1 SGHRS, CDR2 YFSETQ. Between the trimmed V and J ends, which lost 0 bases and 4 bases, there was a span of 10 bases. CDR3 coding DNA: TGCGCCAGCAGCTTGGATCCGGGCCGTAATGAAAAACTGTTTTTT. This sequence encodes CASSLDPGRNEKLFF.

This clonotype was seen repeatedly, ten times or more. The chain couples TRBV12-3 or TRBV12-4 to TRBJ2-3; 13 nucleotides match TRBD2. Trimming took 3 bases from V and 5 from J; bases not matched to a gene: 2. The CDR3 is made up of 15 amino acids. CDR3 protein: CASSFGTSGEDTQYF. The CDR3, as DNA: TGTGCCAGCAGTTTTGGGACTAGCGGGGAAGATACGCAGTATTTT.

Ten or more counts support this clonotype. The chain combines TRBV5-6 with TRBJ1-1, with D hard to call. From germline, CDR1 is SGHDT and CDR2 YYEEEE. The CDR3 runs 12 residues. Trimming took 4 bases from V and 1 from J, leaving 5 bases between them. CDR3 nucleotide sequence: TGTGCCAGCAGCAATACGAACACTGAAGCTTTCTTT. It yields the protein CASSNTNTEAFF. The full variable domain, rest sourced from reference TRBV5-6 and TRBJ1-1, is DAGVTQSPTHLIKTRGQQVTLRCSPKSGHDTVSWYQQALGQGPQFIFQYYEEEERQRGNFPDRFSGHQFPNYSSELNVNALLLGDSALYLCASSNTNTEAFFGQGTRLTVV.

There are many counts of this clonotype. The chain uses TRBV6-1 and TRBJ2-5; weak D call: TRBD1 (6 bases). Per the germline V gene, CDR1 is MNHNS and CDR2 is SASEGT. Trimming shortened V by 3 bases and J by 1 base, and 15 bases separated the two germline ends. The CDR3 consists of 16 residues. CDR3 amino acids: CASSELRAGAQETQYF. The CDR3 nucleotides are TGTGCCAGCAGTGAGCTTCGGGCAGGGGCCCAAGAGACCCAGTACTTC.

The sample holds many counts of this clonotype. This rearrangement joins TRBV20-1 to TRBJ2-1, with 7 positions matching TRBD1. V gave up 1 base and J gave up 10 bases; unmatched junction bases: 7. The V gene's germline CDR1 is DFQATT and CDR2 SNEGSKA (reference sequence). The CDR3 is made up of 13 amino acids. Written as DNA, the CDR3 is TGCAGTGCTAGAGGTCAACAGGGGATCGAGCAGTTCTTC. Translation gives CSARGQQGIEQFF.

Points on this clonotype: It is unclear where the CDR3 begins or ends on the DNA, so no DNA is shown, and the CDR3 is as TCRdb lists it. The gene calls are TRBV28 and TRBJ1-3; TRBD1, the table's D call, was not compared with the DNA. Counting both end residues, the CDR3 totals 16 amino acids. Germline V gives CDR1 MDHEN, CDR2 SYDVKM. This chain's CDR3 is CASSSSGHPSGNTIYF.

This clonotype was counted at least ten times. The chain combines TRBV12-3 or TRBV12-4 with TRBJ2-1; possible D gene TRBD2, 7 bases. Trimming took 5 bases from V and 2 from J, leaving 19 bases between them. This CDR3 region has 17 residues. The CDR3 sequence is CASSPMGGGGAYNEQFF. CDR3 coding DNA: TGTGCCAGCAGTCCTATGGGGGGGGGCGGCGCCTACAATGAGCAGTTCTTC.

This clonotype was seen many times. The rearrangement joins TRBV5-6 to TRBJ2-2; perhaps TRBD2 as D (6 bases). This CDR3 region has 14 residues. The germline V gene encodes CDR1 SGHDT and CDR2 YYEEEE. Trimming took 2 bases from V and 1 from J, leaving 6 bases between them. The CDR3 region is CASSFGGNTGELFF. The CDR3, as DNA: TGTGCCAGCAGCTTCGGGGGGAACACCGGGGAGCTGTTTTTT.

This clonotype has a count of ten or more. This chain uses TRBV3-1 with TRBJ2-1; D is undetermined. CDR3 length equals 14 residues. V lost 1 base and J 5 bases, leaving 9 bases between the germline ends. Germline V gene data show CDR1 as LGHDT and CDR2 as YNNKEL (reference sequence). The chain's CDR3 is CASSQALPNNEQFF. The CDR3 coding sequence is TGTGCCAGCAGCCAAGCCCTCCCGAACAATGAGCAGTTCTTC.

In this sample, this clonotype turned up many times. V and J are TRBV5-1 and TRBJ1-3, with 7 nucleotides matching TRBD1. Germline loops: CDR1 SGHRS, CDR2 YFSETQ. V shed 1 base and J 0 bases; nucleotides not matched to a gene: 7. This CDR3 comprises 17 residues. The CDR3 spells CASSLSGQDFSGNTIYF. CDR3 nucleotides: TGCGCCAGCAGCTTGTCCGGACAGGATTTCTCTGGAAACACCATATATTTT.

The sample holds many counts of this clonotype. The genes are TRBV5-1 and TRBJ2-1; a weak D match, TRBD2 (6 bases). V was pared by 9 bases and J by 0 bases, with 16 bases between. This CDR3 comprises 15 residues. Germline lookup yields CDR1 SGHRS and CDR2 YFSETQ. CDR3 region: CATLTPGSSYNEQFF. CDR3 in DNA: TGCGCCACCCTAACCCCCGGGAGCTCCTACAATGAGCAGTTCTTC. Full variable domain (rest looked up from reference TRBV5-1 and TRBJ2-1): KAGVTQTPRYLIKTRGQQVTLSCSPISGHRSVSWYQQTPGQGLQFLFEYFSETQRNKGNFPGRFSGRQFSNSRSEMNVSTLELGDSALYLCATLTPGSSYNEQFFGPGTRLTVL.

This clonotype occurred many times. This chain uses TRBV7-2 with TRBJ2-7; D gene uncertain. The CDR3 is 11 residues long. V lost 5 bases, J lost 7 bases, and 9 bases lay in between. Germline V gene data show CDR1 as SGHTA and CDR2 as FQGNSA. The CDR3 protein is CASSPNGEQYF. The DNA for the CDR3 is TGTGCCAGCAGCCCAAACGGGGAGCAGTACTTC.